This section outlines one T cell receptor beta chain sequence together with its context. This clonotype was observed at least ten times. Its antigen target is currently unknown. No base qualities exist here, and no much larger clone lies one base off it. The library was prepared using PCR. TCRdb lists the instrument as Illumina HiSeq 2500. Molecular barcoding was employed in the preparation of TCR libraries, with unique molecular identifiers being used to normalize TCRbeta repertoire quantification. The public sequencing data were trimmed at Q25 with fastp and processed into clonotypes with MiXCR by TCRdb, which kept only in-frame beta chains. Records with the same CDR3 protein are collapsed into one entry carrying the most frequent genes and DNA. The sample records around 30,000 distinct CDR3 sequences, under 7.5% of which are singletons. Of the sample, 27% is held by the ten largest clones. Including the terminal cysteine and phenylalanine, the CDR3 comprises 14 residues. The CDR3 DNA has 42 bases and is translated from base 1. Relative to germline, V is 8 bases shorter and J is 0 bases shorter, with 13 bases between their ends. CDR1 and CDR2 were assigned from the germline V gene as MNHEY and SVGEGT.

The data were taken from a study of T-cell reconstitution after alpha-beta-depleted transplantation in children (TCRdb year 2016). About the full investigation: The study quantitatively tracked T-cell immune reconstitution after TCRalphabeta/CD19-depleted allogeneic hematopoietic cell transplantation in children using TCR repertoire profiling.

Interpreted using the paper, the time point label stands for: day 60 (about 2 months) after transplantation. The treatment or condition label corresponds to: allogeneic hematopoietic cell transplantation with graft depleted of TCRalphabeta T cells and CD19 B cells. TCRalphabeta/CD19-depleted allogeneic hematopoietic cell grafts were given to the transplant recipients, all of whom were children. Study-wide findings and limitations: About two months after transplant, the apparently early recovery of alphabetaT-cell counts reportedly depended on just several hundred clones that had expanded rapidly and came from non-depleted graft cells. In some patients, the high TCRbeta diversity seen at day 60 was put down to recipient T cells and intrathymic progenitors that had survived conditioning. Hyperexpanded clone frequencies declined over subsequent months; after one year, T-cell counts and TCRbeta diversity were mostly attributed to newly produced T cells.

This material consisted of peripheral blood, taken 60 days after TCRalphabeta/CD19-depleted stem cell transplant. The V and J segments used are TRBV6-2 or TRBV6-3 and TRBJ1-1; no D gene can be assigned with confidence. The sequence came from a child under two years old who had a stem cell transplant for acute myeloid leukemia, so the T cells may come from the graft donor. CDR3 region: CASRFEGMNTEAFF. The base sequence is TGTGCCAGCCGATTCGAAGGGATGAACACTGAAGCTTTCTTT.